This T cell receptor beta chain was recorded in a study of control samples from healthy donors and cancer patients. V shed 4 bases, J shed 1 base, and the junction held 10 bases outside the gene matches. The germline gives CDR1 SGDLS, CDR2 YYNGEE. The CDR3 contains 18 residues. Method: immunoSEQ multiplex PCR; TCRdb's copy keeps in-frame clones and lacks some. The sample records approximately 92,000 clones, more than 85% being singletons. The chain employs TRBV9 and TRBJ2-1; 11 nucleotides line up with TRBD2. This receptor was identified in a woman in her twenties or thirties in good health. Sequencing input: blood. CDR3 sequence reads: CASSPPMTSGTSYNEQFF. The CDR3 DNA reads TGTGCCAGCAGCCCCCCTATGACTAGCGGGACTTCCTACAATGAGCAGTTCTTC.